Each of the 12 T cell receptor beta chains below was sequenced from the same sample in a study of blood T cell repertoires in COVID-19. TCRdb keeps only in-frame clones here, not all; method: immunoSEQ multiplex PCR. Of 350,000 to 400,000 clones in the sample, around 91% were seen once. Specimen: PBMCs or T cells enriched from blood (not recorded which). The receptors originated from a man aged 18 to 35 who had recovered from COVID-19.

The rearrangement links TRBV10-1 to TRBJ2-3, with a possible D match to TRBD1 (5 bases). Trimming took off 3 bases at V and 9 bases at J, with 10 bases between the two ends. Per germline, CDR1 WNHNN and CDR2 SYGVQD (reference sequence). The CDR3 is made up of 12 amino acids. The CDR3, as DNA: TGCGCCAGCAGTGAATCGAAGGGGACGCAGTATTTT. Protein: CASSESKGTQYF.

The chain joins TRBV10-1 to TRBJ2-5; no reliable D call. CDR1 WNHNN and CDR2 SYGVQD come from the germline V gene (reference sequence). Trimming stripped 6 bases from V and 7 bases from J, with 21 bases between. CDR3 size: 15 residues. The CDR3 nucleotides read TGCGCCAGCAGCCGATCGCCGGAAACCCCGGGGACCCAGTACTTC. It yields the protein CASSRSPETPGTQYF.

The chain uses TRBV5-6 and TRBJ2-6; tentatively, D is TRBD2 (5 bases). V shed 7 bases and J shed 0 bases, with 8 bases lying between them. Germline V gene data show CDR1 as SGHDT and CDR2 as YYEEEE. This CDR3 spans 14 amino acids. CDR3 sequence: CASLGISGANVLTF. The CDR3 coding sequence is TGTGCCAGCCTCGGGATCTCTGGGGCCAACGTCCTGACTTTC.

About this clone itself: The sample holds other DNA sequences that translate to the same CDR3. The V gene is TRBV28, the J gene TRBJ2-1, with a weak D call TRBD1 (6 bases). The CDR3 totals 15 residues. V shed 2 bases and J shed 1 base, with 9 bases lying between them. CDR1 is MDHEN, CDR2 SYDVKM, per germline. CDR3 nucleotides: TGTGCCAGCAGTTTAGGGGGCTCATCCTACAATGAGCAGTTCTTC. Its translation: CASSLGGSSYNEQFF.

The V and J genes are TRBV23-1 and TRBJ2-7; the match to TRBD2 covers 12 bases. TRBV23-1 is marked as an open reading frame, function uncertain. CDR3 length: 18 residues. V was pared by 0 bases and J by 3 bases, with 9 bases of the junction left unmatched. The CDR3 sequence: CASSQSTSGLAGSYEQYF. CDR3 sequence (DNA): TGCGCCAGCAGTCAATCGACTTCTGGACTAGCGGGAAGCTACGAGCAGTACTTC.

This clone has only one observation. J is TRBJ1-4 and V is TRBV7-2; maybe TRBD1 (6 bases). CDR3 length: 14 residues. Germline V gives CDR1 SGHTA, CDR2 FQGNSA. The germline V and J ends were trimmed by 2 bases and 3 bases, with 7 bases remaining between them. The CDR3 region is CASSLNRANEKLFF. DNA for the CDR3: TGTGCCAGCAGCTTAAACAGGGCTAATGAAAAACTGTTTTTT.

This chain connects TRBV2 to TRBJ1-5; 8 bases are shared with TRBD1. Trimming removed 6 bases from V and 11 bases from J; junction bases left unmatched: 9. Germline V gives CDR1 SNHLY, CDR2 FYNNEI. This CDR3 is built from 13 residues. The CDR3, as DNA: TGTGCCAGCAGAGTTGACAGGGGAAGGGCCCAGCATTTT. It yields the protein CASRVDRGRAQHF.

The chain joins TRBV7-2 to TRBJ1-3; D might be TRBD1 (5 bases). Between the trimmed V and J ends, which lost 1 base and 0 bases, there was a span of 7 bases. This CDR3 region has 15 residues. Germline V CDR1 and CDR2: SGHTA, FQGNSA. CDR3 sequence reads: CASSLDRYSGNTIYF. Written as DNA, the CDR3 is TGTGCCAGCAGCTTAGACAGGTACTCTGGAAACACCATATATTTT.

The chain has TRBV23-1 and TRBJ2-5, with 9 positions matching TRBD1. TRBV23-1 counts as an open reading frame of uncertain function. V dropped 2 bases and J dropped 4; count of bases not matched to a gene: 11. The CDR3 consists of 17 residues. The CDR3: CASSQGRDRVRPETQYF. CDR3 DNA: TGCGCCAGCAGTCAAGGCCGGGACAGGGTCCGGCCAGAGACCCAGTACTTC.

This sequence joins TRBV9 and TRBJ1-1; D perhaps matches TRBD1 (5 bases). Trimming shortened V by 2 bases and J by 7 bases, and 15 bases separated the two germline ends. Germline values: CDR1 SGDLS, CDR2 YYNGEE. The CDR3 covers 14 residues. CDR3 nucleotide sequence: TGTGCCAGCAGCGTGGCTGAGCTCGGGGGTGAAGCTTTCTTT. Protein: CASSVAELGGEAFF. The whole variable domain, filled in from reference TRBV9 and TRBJ1-1, reads DSGVTQTPKHLITATGQRVTLRCSPRSGDLSVYWYQQSLDQGLQFLIQYYNGEERAKGNILERFSAQQFPDLHSELNLSSLELGDSALYFCASSVAELGGEAFFGQGTRLTVV.

CDR3 region: CASSQFSGAGELFF. The CDR3 DNA follows: TGTGCCAGCAGTCAATTCTCAGGGGCAGGGGAGCTGTTTTTT. The chain carries TRBV6-5 and TRBJ2-2, with a weak D call TRBD1 (6 bases). Trimming cost V 5 bases and J 8 bases, with 15 bases left between them. The germline V gene has CDR1 MNHEY and CDR2 SVGAGI. The CDR3 has 14 residues.

The chain couples TRBV5-1 to TRBJ1-4; no reliable D call. The germline V gene has CDR1 SGHRS and CDR2 YFSETQ. V shed 4 bases and J shed 5 bases, with 12 bases lying between them. The CDR3 totals 14 residues. The CDR3 spells CASSISRFNEKLFF. CDR3 DNA sequence: TGCGCCAGCAGCATAAGCCGTTTCAATGAAAAACTGTTTTTT.